A single sample is the source of the 13 T cell receptor beta chains below, sequenced in a study of PD-1 blockade in classical Hodgkin lymphoma. The time point: newly diagnosed, previously untreated cHL patient sample. CD4+ T cells were purified from thawed PBMCs by magnetic negative selection. Clones were read by immunoSEQ multiplex PCR, and TCRdb kept only the in-frame ones, dropping some. The sample records approximately 23,000 clones, 90% being singletons. Material for sequencing was CD4+ T cells from blood. The receptors derive from a human donor with classical Hodgkin lymphoma.

The rearrangement uses TRBV7-8 and TRBJ2-7; possibly TRBD1 for D (7 bases). The CDR3 spans 16 residues. CDR1 SGHVS and CDR2 FQNEAQ come from the germline V gene. The V gene lost 5 bases and the J gene lost 1 base, with 18 bases spanning the gap. CDR3 in DNA: TGTGCCAGCAGCCGTCGACGACAGGGAGGTTCCTACGAGCAGTACTTC. It encodes CASSRRRQGGSYEQYF.

The gene calls are TRBV9 and TRBJ2-1; 7 nucleotides match TRBD2. V was clipped by 6 bases and J by 2 bases; unmatched bases: 5. Germline loops: CDR1 SGDLS, CDR2 YYNGEE. CDR3 length: 14 residues. This chain's CDR3 is CASTAGETYNEQFF. CDR3 coding DNA: TGTGCCAGCACGGCGGGGGAGACCTACAATGAGCAGTTCTTC.

In DNA form, the CDR3 reads TGTGCCAGCAGCTTGGGGCTAGCGGGAGTGGGTGAGCAGTTCTTC. This gives the protein CASSLGLAGVGEQFF. The chain joins TRBV5-4 to TRBJ2-1; 10 bases agree with TRBD2. The CDR3 consists of 15 residues. Trimming at V came to 0 bases and at J to 9 bases, leaving 6 bases not matched to a gene. Germline V gene sequence: CDR1 SGHNT, CDR2 YYREEE (reference sequence).

This clone was observed once. V and J are TRBV30 and TRBJ1-3, with TRBD1 matching 7 bases. The trim removed 0 bases at V and 3 bases at J, leaving 2 bases unmatched. The germline V gene encodes CDR1 GTSNPN and CDR2 SVGIG (reference sequence). The CDR3 runs 14 residues. For the CDR3, the DNA is TGTGCCTGGAGTGTAGGGACAGTTGGAAACACCATATATTTT. As protein: CAWSVGTVGNTIYF. The variable domain in full, with the rest retrieved from reference TRBV30 and TRBJ1-3, is SQTIHQWPATLVQPVGSPLSLECTVEGTSNPNLYWYRQAAGRGLQLLFYSVGIGQISSEVPQNLSASRPQDRQFILSSKKLLLSDSGFYLCAWSVGTVGNTIYFGEGSWLTVV.

The chain recombines TRBV7-2 with TRBJ2-1; no reliable D call. Trimming pared 1 base from V and 4 bases from J, leaving 11 bases between. From germline, CDR1 is SGHTA and CDR2 FQGNSA. This CDR3 comprises 15 residues. Here the CDR3 reads CASSLGTYGYNEQFF. CDR3 nucleotide sequence: TGTGCCAGCAGCTTAGGGACGTACGGGTACAATGAGCAGTTCTTC.

For the CDR3, the DNA is TGTGCCAGCAGCTACCCCAGGGGTGGGGAGCTGTTTTTT. It translates to CASSYPRGGELFF. V is TRBV5-4 and J is TRBJ2-2, with D maybe TRBD1 (6 bases). Germline CDR1 and CDR2: SGHNT and YYREEE (reference sequence). Trimming left V 3 bases short and J 8 bases short, with 11 bases between. The CDR3 is made up of 13 amino acids.

This chain's CDR3 is CASSMAQGYNYGYTF. The CDR3 coding sequence is TGTGCCAGTAGTATGGCACAGGGCTATAACTATGGCTACACCTTC. The chain links TRBV19 to TRBJ1-2; a weak D match, TRBD1 (6 bases). Germline values: CDR1 LNHDA, CDR2 SQIVND (reference sequence). The CDR3 is made up of 15 amino acids. Trimming stripped 3 bases from V and 1 base from J, with 12 bases between.

The sample holds a few counts of this clone. The chain links TRBV2 to TRBJ1-5; no firm D call. V dropped 3 bases and J dropped 4 bases, with 10 bases sitting between them. CDR1 and CDR2 (germline): SNHLY, FYNNEI. This CDR3 has 14 residues. The CDR3, as DNA: TGTGCCAGCAGTGACAGAACGGGGAATCAGCCCCAGCATTTT. Translated: CASSDRTGNQPQHF.

This clone was detected only once. V gene TRBV28 combines with J gene TRBJ1-2; D gene ambiguous. In germline, CDR1 is MDHEN, CDR2 SYDVKM. The CDR3 extends over 11 amino acids. Trimming cost V 4 bases and J 14 bases, with 14 bases left between them. CDR3 DNA: TGTGCCAGCAGTTCGGGTGGTCTCCCAACCTTC. This encodes CASSSGGLPTF.

The chain employs TRBV6-5 and TRBJ2-7, with TRBD2 as a possible D gene (6 bases). The CDR3 covers 12 residues. CDR1 is MNHEY and CDR2 is SVGAGI in the germline V gene. Trimming removed 5 bases at V and 5 bases at J, with 10 bases between. CDR3 in DNA: TGTGCCAGCAGTGGGAGGTCCCACGAGCAGTACTTC. Translated: CASSGRSHEQYF.

This chain joins TRBV18 and TRBJ2-7; D is unresolved. Germline CDR1 reads KGHSH; CDR2 reads LQKENI. The CDR3 is 14 amino acids. The ends were cut back, 3 bases at V and 2 bases at J, with 11 bases in the middle. CDR3 loop: CASSPSTVPYEQYF. The CDR3 coding sequence is TGTGCCAGCTCACCCTCGACGGTCCCCTACGAGCAGTACTTC. Full variable domain (missing parts from reference TRBV18 and TRBJ2-7): NAGVMQNPRHLVRRRGQEARLRCSPMKGHSHVYWYRQLPEEGLKFMVYLQKENIIDESGMPKERFSAEFPKEGPSILRIQQVVRGDSAAYFCASSPSTVPYEQYFGPGTRLTVT.

V and J are TRBV9 and TRBJ1-1, with a weak D call TRBD1 (6 bases). V was clipped by 3 bases and J by 2 bases, with 8 bases between them. From germline, CDR1 is SGDLS and CDR2 YYNGEE. The CDR3 sequence is 13 residues long. For the CDR3, the DNA is TGTGCCAGCAGCGAGGGGGGTAACACTGAAGCTTTCTTT. Its protein is CASSEGGNTEAFF.

The chain recombines TRBV10-3 with TRBJ2-2; D is ambiguous. V was pared by 6 bases and J by 4 bases, with 12 bases between. The CDR3 spans 14 residues. Germline V gives CDR1 ENHRY, CDR2 SYGVKD. CDR3 nucleotides: TGTGCCATCAGACCGCAGCTTTCCACCGGGGAGCTGTTTTTT. Its translation: CAIRPQLSTGELFF.